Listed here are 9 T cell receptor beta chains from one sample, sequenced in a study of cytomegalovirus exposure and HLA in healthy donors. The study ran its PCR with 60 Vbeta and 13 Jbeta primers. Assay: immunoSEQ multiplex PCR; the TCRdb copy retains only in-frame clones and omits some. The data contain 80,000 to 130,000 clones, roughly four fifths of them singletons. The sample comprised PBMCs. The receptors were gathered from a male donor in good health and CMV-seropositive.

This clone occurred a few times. The CDR3 DNA follows: TGTGCCAGCAGCCGCGCCATCGGGGCTGAAGCTTTCTTT. Amino acid sequence: CASSRAIGAEAFF. The chain recombines TRBV6-1 with TRBJ1-1, with no clear D. CDR3 length: 13 amino acids. Germline CDR1 and CDR2: MNHNS and SASEGT. The ends were cut back, 6 bases at V and 6 bases at J, with 14 bases in the middle.

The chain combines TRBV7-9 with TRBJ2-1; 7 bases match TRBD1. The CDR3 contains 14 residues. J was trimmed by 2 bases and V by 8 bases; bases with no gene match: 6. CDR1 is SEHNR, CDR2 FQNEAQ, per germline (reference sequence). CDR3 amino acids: CASGEGAPYNEQFF. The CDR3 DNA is TGTGCCAGCGGAGAGGGGGCCCCCTACAATGAGCAGTTCTTC.

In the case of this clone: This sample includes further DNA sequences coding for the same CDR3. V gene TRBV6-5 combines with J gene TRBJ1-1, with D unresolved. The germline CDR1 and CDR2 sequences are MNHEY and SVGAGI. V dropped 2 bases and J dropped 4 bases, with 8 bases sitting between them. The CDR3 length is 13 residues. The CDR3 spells CASSYGRGTEAFF. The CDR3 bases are TGTGCCAGCAGTTACGGACGGGGCACTGAAGCTTTCTTT.

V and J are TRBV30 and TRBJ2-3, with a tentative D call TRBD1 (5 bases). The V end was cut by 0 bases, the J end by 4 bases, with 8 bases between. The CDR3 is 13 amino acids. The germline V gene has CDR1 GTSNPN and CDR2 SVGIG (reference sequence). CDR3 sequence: CAWSVRGPDTQYF. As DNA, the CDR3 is TGTGCCTGGAGTGTAAGGGGTCCAGATACGCAGTATTTT.

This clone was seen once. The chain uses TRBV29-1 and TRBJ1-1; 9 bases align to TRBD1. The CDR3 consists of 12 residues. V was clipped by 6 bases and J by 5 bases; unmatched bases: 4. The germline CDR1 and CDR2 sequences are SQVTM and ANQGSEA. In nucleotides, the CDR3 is TGCAGCGTCGGGACAGGGTATACTGAAGCTTTCTTT. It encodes CSVGTGYTEAFF.

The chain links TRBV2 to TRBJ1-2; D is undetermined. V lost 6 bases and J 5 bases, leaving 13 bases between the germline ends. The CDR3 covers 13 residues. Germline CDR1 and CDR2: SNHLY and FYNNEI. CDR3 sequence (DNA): TGTGCCAGCAGCGTCGTCCTTCGGTATGGCTACACCTTC. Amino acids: CASSVVLRYGYTF.

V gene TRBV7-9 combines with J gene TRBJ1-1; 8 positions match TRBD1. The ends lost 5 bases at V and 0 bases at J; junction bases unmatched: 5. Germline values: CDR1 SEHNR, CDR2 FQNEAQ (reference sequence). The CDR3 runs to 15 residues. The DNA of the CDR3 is TGTGCCAGCAGCGAAACGGGACAGGTGAACACTGAAGCTTTCTTT. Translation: CASSETGQVNTEAFF.

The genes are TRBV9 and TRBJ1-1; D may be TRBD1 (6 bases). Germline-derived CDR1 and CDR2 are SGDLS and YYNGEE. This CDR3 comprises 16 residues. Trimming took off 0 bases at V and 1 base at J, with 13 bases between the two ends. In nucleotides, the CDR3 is TGTGCCAGCAGCGTAGGTGGAGCCAGGGGGAACACTGAAGCTTTCTTT. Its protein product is CASSVGGARGNTEAFF.

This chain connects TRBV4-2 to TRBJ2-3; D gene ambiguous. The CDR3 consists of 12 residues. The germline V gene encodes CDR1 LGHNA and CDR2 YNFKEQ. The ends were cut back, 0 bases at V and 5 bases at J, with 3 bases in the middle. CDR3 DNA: TGTGCCAGCAGCCAAGATCTAGATACGCAGTATTTT. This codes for CASSQDLDTQYF.